The clone carrying this T cell receptor beta chain was recorded at least ten times. Its antigen is unidentified. This entry is derived from a study of T cells in Graves' hyperthyroidism and ophthalmopathy. Study-level results: Most clonotypes expanded in the thyroid (above 0.001) were also present in blood. Ophthalmopathy onset followed model prediction by a median around six months.

The CDR3 contains 15 residues. Germline V gene sequence: CDR1 SEHNR, CDR2 FQNEAQ (reference sequence). The V and J ends lost 0 bases and 2 bases respectively, with 11 bases between them. Researchers took RNA transcripts and amplified the TCR beta CDR3 regions from them. HTBI primers were the set used in a first-round RT-PCR of the TCR CDR3. TCRdb itself ran the multiplex PCR reads through MiXCR, one entry per CDR3 protein. The data hold 690,000 or so distinct CDR3 sequences, with around 20% observed a single time. Sequences were obtained from blood. The V gene is TRBV7-9, the J gene TRBJ2-7; D is unclear. This clonotype was obtained from a woman aged 45-60 years with Graves' hyperthyroidism that later progressed to Graves' ophthalmopathy. CDR3 DNA: TGTGCCAGCAGCTTAGCCTTAGGCACAACCTACGAGCAGTACTTC. It specifies CASSLALGTTYEQYF.